The present entry profiles one T cell receptor beta chain with its context. The CDR3 runs 15 residues. The germline CDR1 and CDR2 sequences are SEHNR and FQNEAQ (reference sequence). With 10 bases removed from V and 2 bases from J, the gap between germline ends came to 19 bases. The record originates from a study of blood T cell repertoires in COVID-19. For the study at large: Sample material is recorded as cDNA or gDNA derived from T cells, B-cell-depleted T cells, or PBMCs.

In the original analysis: Estimation of nucleated cell counts was performed using reference gene primer amplification. TCRdb's table, derived via immunoSEQ multiplex PCR, lists solely in-frame clones and lacks some. The V and J calls and clone size are taken from that table; D and trimming were inferred from the DNA. The sample contains around 220,000 clones, roughly nine tenths of which appear only once. The receptor was derived from a woman younger than 45 with acute COVID-19. Sequencing used PBMCs or T cells enriched from blood (not recorded which). This chain uses TRBV7-9 with TRBJ2-3, with D possibly TRBD2 on 6 matching bases. The CDR3 DNA reads as TGTGCCACCGAACTCGGAGGAGGGGACACAGATACGCAGTATTTT. Amino acid sequence: CATELGGGDTDTQYF. Drawing the rest from reference TRBV7-9 and TRBJ2-3, the complete variable domain is DTGVSQNPRHKITKRGQNVTFRCDPISEHNRLYWYRQTLGQGPEFLTYFQNEAQLEKSRLLSDRFSAERPKGSFSTLEIQRTEQGDSAMYLCATELGGGDTDTQYFGPGTRLTVL.